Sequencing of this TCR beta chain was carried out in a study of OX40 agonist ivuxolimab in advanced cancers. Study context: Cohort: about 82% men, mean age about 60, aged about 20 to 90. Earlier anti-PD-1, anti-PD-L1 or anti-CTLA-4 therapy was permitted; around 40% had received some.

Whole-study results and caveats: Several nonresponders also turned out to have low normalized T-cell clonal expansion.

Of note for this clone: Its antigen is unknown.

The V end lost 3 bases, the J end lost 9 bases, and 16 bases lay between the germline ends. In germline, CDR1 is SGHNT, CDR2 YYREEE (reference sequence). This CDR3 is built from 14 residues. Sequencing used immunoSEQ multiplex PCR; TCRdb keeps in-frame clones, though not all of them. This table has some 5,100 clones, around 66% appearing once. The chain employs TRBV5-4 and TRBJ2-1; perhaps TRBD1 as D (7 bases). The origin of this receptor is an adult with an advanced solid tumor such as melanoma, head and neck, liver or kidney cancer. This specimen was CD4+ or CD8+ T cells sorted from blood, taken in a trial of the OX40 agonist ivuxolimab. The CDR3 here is CASSSTGAEGEQFF. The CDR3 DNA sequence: TGTGCCAGCAGCTCCACAGGGGCGGAGGGTGAGCAGTTCTTC.